In this sample, the clone carrying this TCR beta chain turned up once. The entry originates in a study of shared clonotypes between healthy human individuals. CD45RA+ naive and CD45RA-negative memory subsets were separated from CD4+ cells. The authors distributed each subset's genomic DNA evenly over several immunoSEQ plates. On sorted subsets, replicate PCRs used approximately 190 ng DNA, or some 27,000 T cell genomes. Sequenced by immunoSEQ multiplex PCR; TCRdb stores in-frame clones only, minus some. The repertoire consists of roughly 520,000 clones, with 95% to 97% occurring once and the leading ten covering 0.05% to 0.08%. The sequence derives from a woman between 25 and 40 years old in good health. The sequenced material came from naive CD4+ T cells sorted from blood. Subset denoted: CD45RA+ positively selected.

The DNA for the CDR3 is TGTGCCAGCAGCTTAGACTTGGGGACTAGCGGGAACACCGGGGAGCTGTTTTTT. Its protein product is CASSLDLGTSGNTGELFF. V and J are TRBV7-3 and TRBJ2-2; the match to TRBD2 covers 11 bases. There are 18 residues in the CDR3. Per the germline V gene, CDR1 is SGHTA and CDR2 is FQGTGA. V lost 2 bases to trimming and J lost 1 base; unmatched junction nucleotides: 6.